Detailed here is one TCR beta chain. The data originate from a study of T cells in narcolepsy. Germline V gives CDR1 MNHEY, CDR2 SVGAGI. Trimming took 5 bases from V and 0 from J, leaving 7 bases between them. The CDR3 covers 13 residues. Here immunoSEQ multiplex PCR was the method, and the copy in TCRdb shows in-frame clones only, minus some. The sample has fewer than 35,000 clones, 70% to 85% seen once; the top ten hold roughly 1.2%. The TCR was taken from a human donor with narcolepsy. The V call is TRBV6-5, the J call TRBJ1-1, with no clear D. The sequenced material came from CD45RA- memory CD4+ T cells from PBMCs. Written as DNA, the CDR3 is TGTGCCAGCAGTAATGACATGAACACTGAAGCTTTCTTT. This translates into CASSNDMNTEAFF.